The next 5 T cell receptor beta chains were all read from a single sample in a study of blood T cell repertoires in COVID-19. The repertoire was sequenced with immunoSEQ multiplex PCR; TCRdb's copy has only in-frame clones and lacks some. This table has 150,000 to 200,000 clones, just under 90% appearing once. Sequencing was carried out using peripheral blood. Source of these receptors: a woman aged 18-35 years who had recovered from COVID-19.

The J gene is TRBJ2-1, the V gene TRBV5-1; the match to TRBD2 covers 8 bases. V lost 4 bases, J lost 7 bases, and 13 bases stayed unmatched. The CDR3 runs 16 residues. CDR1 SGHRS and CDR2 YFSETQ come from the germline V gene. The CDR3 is CASSRGGLGYLNEQFF. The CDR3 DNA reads TGCGCCAGCAGCCGGGGGGGACTAGGGTATTTGAATGAGCAGTTCTTC.

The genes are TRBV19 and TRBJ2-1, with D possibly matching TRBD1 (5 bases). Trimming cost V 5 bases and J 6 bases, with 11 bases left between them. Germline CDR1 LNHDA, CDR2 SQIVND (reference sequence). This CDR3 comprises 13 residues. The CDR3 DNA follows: TGTGCCAGTAGTGACCTAAGGGGCAATGAGCAGTTCTTC. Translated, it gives CASSDLRGNEQFF.

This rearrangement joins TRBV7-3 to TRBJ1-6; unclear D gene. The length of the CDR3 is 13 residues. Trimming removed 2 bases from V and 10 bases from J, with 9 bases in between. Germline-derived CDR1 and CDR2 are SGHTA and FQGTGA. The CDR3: CASSLADGSPLHF. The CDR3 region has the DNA TGTGCCAGCAGCTTAGCGGATGGATCACCCCTCCACTTT.

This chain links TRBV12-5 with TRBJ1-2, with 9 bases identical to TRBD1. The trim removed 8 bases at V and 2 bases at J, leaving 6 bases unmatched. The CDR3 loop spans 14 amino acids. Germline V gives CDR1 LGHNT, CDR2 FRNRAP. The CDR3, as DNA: TGTGCTAGTCGTCCCGGGACAGGGAACTATGGCTACACCTTC. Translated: CASRPGTGNYGYTF.

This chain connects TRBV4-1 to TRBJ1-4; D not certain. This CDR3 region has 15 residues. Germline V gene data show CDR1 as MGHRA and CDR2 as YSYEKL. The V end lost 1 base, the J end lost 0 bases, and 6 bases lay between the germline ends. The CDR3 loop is CASSQGQATNEKLFF. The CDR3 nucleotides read TGCGCCAGCAGCCAAGGGCAGGCAACTAATGAAAAACTGTTTTTT.